This T cell receptor beta chain comes out of a study of T cell responses to AZD1222 COVID-19 vaccine. Study-level points and caveats: Just five to seven people given AZD1222 tested seropositive at baseline. Clonal diversity was possibly underestimated; the donors were predominantly white British and more often female. Spike-specific TCR breadth and depth both grew after two AZD1222 doses. The study found vaccine-associated CD4 TCRs spanning spike, dominant at 160-218 and 743-854.

TCRdb's table, derived via immunoSEQ multiplex PCR, lists solely in-frame clones and lacks some. Counted here are approximately 79,000 clones, around 86% occurring once; the ten biggest clones make up about 7.7%. Germline V gene data show CDR1 as KGHSH and CDR2 as LQKENI. The CDR3 extends over 16 amino acids. After removal of 3 bases from V and 5 bases from J, the junction contained 8 bases not matched to a gene. This clone was counted once. Its specificity is unknown. The sample here was peripheral blood, taken on day 0 of AZD1222 vaccination. V is TRBV18 and J is TRBJ2-1, with 9 nucleotides matching TRBD1. The TCR was taken from an adult in good health. CDR3 DNA: TGTGCCAGCTCACCTCCCGGGACAGGGTCCCACAATGAGCAGTTCTTC. Its translation is CASSPPGTGSHNEQFF.